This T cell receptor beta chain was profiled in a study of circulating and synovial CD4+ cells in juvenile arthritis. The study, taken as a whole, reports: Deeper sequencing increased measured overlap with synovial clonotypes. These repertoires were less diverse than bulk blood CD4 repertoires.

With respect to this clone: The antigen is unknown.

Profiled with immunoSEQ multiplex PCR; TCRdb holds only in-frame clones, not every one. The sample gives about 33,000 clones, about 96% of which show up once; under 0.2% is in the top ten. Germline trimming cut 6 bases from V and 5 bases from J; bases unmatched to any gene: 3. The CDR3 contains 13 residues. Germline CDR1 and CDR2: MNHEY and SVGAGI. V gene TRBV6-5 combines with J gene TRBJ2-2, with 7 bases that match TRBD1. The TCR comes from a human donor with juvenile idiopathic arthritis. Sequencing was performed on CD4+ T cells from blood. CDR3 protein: CASRLQGTGELFF. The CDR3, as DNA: TGTGCCAGCAGATTACAGGGGACCGGGGAGCTGTTTTTT.